The next 22 T cell receptor beta chains were all read from a single sample in a study of T cells after yellow fever vaccination. TCRdb called the 5' RACE reads again in MiXCR, with one record for every CDR3 protein. The table shows under 400,000 distinct CDR3 sequences, with roughly an eighth occurring only once. Specimen: CD4+ T cells sorted from PBMCs, collected 15 days after the yellow fever booster vaccination. These receptors originate from a man aged 18 to 29 who received the YFV17D yellow fever vaccine.

Only a few counts were recorded for this clonotype. The chain recombines TRBV12-3 or TRBV12-4 with TRBJ2-2; D remains unclear. V was shortened by 2 bases and J by 2 bases, with 15 bases between the two germline ends. The CDR3 is made up of 17 amino acids. CDR3 bases: TGTGCCAGCAGTTTATCCGGCCGCTACCTAAACACCGGGGAGCTGTTTTTT. Encoded protein: CASSLSGRYLNTGELFF.

This clonotype was recorded many times. V gene TRBV29-1 combines with J gene TRBJ2-5; D is uncertain. Germline-derived CDR1 and CDR2 are SQVTM and ANQGSEA. The CDR3 sequence is 11 residues long. The V end was cut by 3 bases, the J end by 1 base, with 3 bases between. CDR3 sequence: CSVDGQETQYF. The CDR3 DNA reads as TGCAGCGTTGACGGCCAAGAGACCCAGTACTTC. The variable domain in full, with the rest retrieved from reference TRBV29-1 and TRBJ2-5, is SAVISQKPSRDICQRGTSLTIQCQVDSQVTMMFWYRQQPGQSLTLIATANQGSEATYESGFVIDKFPISRPNLTFSTLTVSNMSPEDSSIYLCSVDGQETQYFGPGTRLLVL.

The rearrangement uses TRBV5-1 and TRBJ2-4; D is undetermined. Trimming removed 3 bases from V and 0 bases from J, with 10 bases in between. Germline-derived CDR1 and CDR2 are SGHRS and YFSETQ. This CDR3 is built from 15 residues. This CDR3 is CASSYSLEAKNIQYF. As DNA, the CDR3 is TGCGCCAGCAGCTATAGCCTGGAAGCCAAAAACATTCAGTACTTC. Full variable domain (remainder filled in from reference TRBV5-1 and TRBJ2-4): KAGVTQTPRYLIKTRGQQVTLSCSPISGHRSVSWYQQTPGQGLQFLFEYFSETQRNKGNFPGRFSGRQFSNSRSEMNVSTLELGDSALYLCASSYSLEAKNIQYFGAGTRLSVL.

This rearrangement joins TRBV21-1 to TRBJ2-7; the table's D call, TRBD1, was not checked against the DNA. TRBV21-1 is tagged as a pseudogene. CDR3 length: 15 amino acids. CDR3 sequence reads: CASSKVPGRDYEQYV. In nucleotides, the CDR3 is TGTGCCAGCAGCAAAGTTCCCGGCAGGGACTACGAGCAGTACGTC.

The chain recombines TRBV11-2 with TRBJ1-6, with TRBD1 matching over 7 bases. CDR3 length: 14 amino acids. CDR1 and CDR2 from the germline V gene are SGHAT and FQNNGV. J was trimmed by 7 bases and V by 5 bases; bases with no gene match: 5. The CDR3 nucleotides read TGTGCCAGCAGCCCACAGGGGAGGAATTCACCCCTCCACTTT. This sequence encodes CASSPQGRNSPLHF.

This clonotype was seen a handful of times. The genes are TRBV4-1 and TRBJ1-2; perhaps TRBD1 as D (6 bases). The CDR3 is 19 amino acids. Germline CDR1 and CDR2: MGHRA and YSYEKL. Trimming shortened V by 2 bases and J by 5 bases, and 27 bases separated the two germline ends. The CDR3 region has the DNA TGCGCCAGCAGCCAACTAGGCTTAAAGTCCACGGGGGCGAGGTATGGCTACACCTTC. The encoded protein is CASSQLGLKSTGARYGYTF.

The rearrangement joins TRBV6-6 to TRBJ2-5; TRBD1 agrees at 7 bases. The V and J ends lost 5 bases and 3 bases, in that order; junction bases with no gene match: 6. CDR1 is MNHNY and CDR2 is SVGAGI in the germline V gene (reference sequence). The CDR3 has 14 residues. The CDR3 coding sequence is TGTGCCAGCAGTAAGGGACAGACTAAAGAGACCCAGTACTTC. Its protein product is CASSKGQTKETQYF.

The chain is built from TRBV30 and TRBJ1-5; 8 positions agree with TRBD1. V lost 7 bases to trimming and J lost 5 bases; unmatched junction nucleotides: 10. Germline assignment: CDR1 GTSNPN and CDR2 SVGIG (reference sequence). CDR3 size: 14 residues. For the CDR3, the DNA is TGTGCCTCACTCCCCGGACAGGGCTATCAGCCCCAGCATTTT. Translating gives CASLPGQGYQPQHF.

This clonotype has a count of ten or more. This rearrangement joins TRBV28 to TRBJ1-2, with unresolved D. CDR3 length equals 12 residues. Germline CDR1 is MDHEN and CDR2 is SYDVKM. The germline V and J ends were trimmed by 4 bases and 4 bases, with 7 bases remaining between them. CDR3 sequence: CASSWGTYGYTF. The CDR3, as DNA: TGTGCCAGCAGTTGGGGAACCTATGGCTACACCTTC.

The rearrangement links TRBV6-1 to TRBJ1-1; D gene uncertain. The CDR3 extends over 13 amino acids. Between the trimmed V and J ends, which lost 1 base and 7 bases, there was a span of 10 bases. The V gene's germline CDR1 is MNHNS and CDR2 SASEGT. CDR3 sequence reads: CASSEDRYFEAFF. Here the CDR3 DNA reads TGTGCCAGCAGTGAAGACAGATACTTTGAAGCTTTCTTT.

The chain is built from TRBV7-9 and TRBJ1-2, with TRBD1 identical over 7 bases. Germline V CDR1 and CDR2: SEHNR, FQNEAQ (reference sequence). The J segment lost 8 bases and the V segment lost 0 bases, leaving 9 bases of the junction unmatched. This CDR3 has 15 amino acids. CDR3 nucleotides: TGTGCCAGCAGCTTAGCGGGGGACAGACTACGGGGCTACACCTTC. As protein: CASSLAGDRLRGYTF.

The rearrangement links TRBV4-3 to TRBJ2-3, with D possibly being TRBD1 or TRBD2 (5 bases each). The germline CDR1 and CDR2 sequences are LGHNA and YSLEER. V shed 0 bases and J shed 0 bases, with 19 bases lying between them. The length of the CDR3 is 19 residues. CDR3 region: CASSQEGVVVKGSTDTQYF. The CDR3 DNA follows: TGCGCCAGCAGCCAAGAGGGAGTTGTGGTGAAGGGGAGCACAGATACGCAGTATTTT.

Ten or more counts support this clonotype. The chain employs TRBV20-1 and TRBJ2-5, with 7 bases fitting TRBD1. This CDR3 is built from 13 residues. V lost 4 bases to trimming and J lost 5 bases; unmatched junction nucleotides: 7. Germline V gene sequence: CDR1 DFQATT, CDR2 SNEGSKA (reference sequence). DNA of the CDR3: TGCAGTGCTATGAAAAGGGGGCTCGAGACCCAGTACTTC. This sequence encodes CSAMKRGLETQYF.

This clonotype has more than one count but fewer than ten. V usage is TRBV12-3 or TRBV12-4 and J usage is TRBJ2-3, with D hard to call. The CDR3 consists of 16 residues. Trimming stripped 5 bases from V and 4 bases from J, with 19 bases between. CDR3 region: CASSTMAGSSADTQYF. In DNA, the CDR3 is TGTGCCAGCAGTACGATGGCAGGTTCCTCGGCAGATACGCAGTATTTT.

The chain joins TRBV9 to TRBJ2-7; TRBD1 matches at 10 bases. The V segment lost 2 bases and the J segment 6 bases; nucleotides outside the gene matches: 8. The CDR3 contains 15 residues. The germline V gene encodes CDR1 SGDLS and CDR2 YYNGEE. CDR3 bases: TGTGCCAGCAGCGTGGCCGGGACAGGGGTGTCCGAGCAGTACTTC. Its protein is CASSVAGTGVSEQYF.

The sample holds a few counts of this clonotype. CDR3 in amino acids: CASREGTGSSQPQHF. The CDR3 DNA reads TGCGCCAGCAGGGAGGGGACAGGGAGTAGTCAGCCCCAGCATTTT. V gene TRBV5-1 combines with J gene TRBJ1-5, with 9 positions matching TRBD1. With V trimmed by 5 bases and J by 6 bases, 9 bases remained unmatched. This CDR3 has 15 amino acids. Germline loops: CDR1 SGHRS, CDR2 YFSETQ. Filled out from reference TRBV5-1 and TRBJ1-5, the complete variable domain reads KAGVTQTPRYLIKTRGQQVTLSCSPISGHRSVSWYQQTPGQGLQFLFEYFSETQRNKGNFPGRFSGRQFSNSRSEMNVSTLELGDSALYLCASREGTGSSQPQHFGDGTRLSIL.

The CDR3 sequence: CASSYGSGGQNTGELFF. The CDR3 DNA reads TGTGCCAGCAGTTACGGGTCAGGGGGCCAGAACACCGGGGAGCTGTTTTTT. V usage is TRBV6-5 and J usage is TRBJ2-2; 8 nucleotides align to TRBD1. CDR3 length: 17 amino acids. The trim removed 2 bases at V and 1 base at J, leaving 6 bases unmatched. The germline V gene encodes CDR1 MNHEY and CDR2 SVGAGI.

This clonotype appeared a few times. This chain uses TRBV29-1 with TRBJ2-5, with D perhaps TRBD1 (5 bases). Germline V gene lookup returns CDR1 SQVTM and CDR2 ANQGSEA. Between the trimmed V and J ends, which lost 6 bases and 5 bases, there was a span of 13 bases. This CDR3 region has 12 residues. The CDR3 is CSVASGQETQYF. The CDR3 coding sequence is TGCAGCGTGGCGTCAGGGCAGGAGACCCAGTACTTC.

At least ten counts were recorded for this clonotype. This rearrangement joins TRBV7-2 to TRBJ2-4; a weak D match, TRBD1 (5 bases). Trimming took off 1 base at V and 4 bases at J, with 8 bases between the two ends. The CDR3 runs to 14 residues. From germline, CDR1 is SGHTA and CDR2 FQGNSA. The DNA of the CDR3 is TGTGCCAGCAGCTTAGGGGGCTCAAAAAACATTCAGTACTTC. Encoded protein: CASSLGGSKNIQYF.

The J gene is TRBJ2-5, the V gene TRBV20-1, with D maybe TRBD1 (6 bases). Germline V CDR1 and CDR2: DFQATT, SNEGSKA (reference sequence). The length of the CDR3 is 15 residues. Trimming shortened V by 6 bases and J by 0 bases, and 17 bases separated the two germline ends. This chain's CDR3 is CSALGNRENQETQYF. The CDR3 coding sequence is TGCAGTGCGCTGGGCAACAGGGAGAACCAAGAGACCCAGTACTTC.

This clonotype occurred a few times. V usage is TRBV4-2 and J usage is TRBJ2-5, with TRBD2 as a possible D gene (7 bases). V was clipped by 1 base and J by 4 bases, with 16 bases between them. Germline V lookup: CDR1 LGHNA, CDR2 YNFKEQ. The length of the CDR3 is 16 residues. CDR3 residues: CASSQVVGGLTETQYF. CDR3 nucleotide sequence: TGTGCCAGCAGCCAAGTCGTGGGGGGGCTGACAGAGACCCAGTACTTC.

This chain joins TRBV6-1 and TRBJ2-2; 7 nucleotides match TRBD1. The CDR3 length is 16 residues. Per germline, CDR1 MNHNS and CDR2 SASEGT. V was pared by 2 bases and J by 4 bases, with 7 bases of the junction left unmatched. For the CDR3, the DNA is TGTGCCAGCAGTGAAAATCCGGGACAGCTCACCGGGGAGCTGTTTTTT. This translates into CASSENPGQLTGELFF.